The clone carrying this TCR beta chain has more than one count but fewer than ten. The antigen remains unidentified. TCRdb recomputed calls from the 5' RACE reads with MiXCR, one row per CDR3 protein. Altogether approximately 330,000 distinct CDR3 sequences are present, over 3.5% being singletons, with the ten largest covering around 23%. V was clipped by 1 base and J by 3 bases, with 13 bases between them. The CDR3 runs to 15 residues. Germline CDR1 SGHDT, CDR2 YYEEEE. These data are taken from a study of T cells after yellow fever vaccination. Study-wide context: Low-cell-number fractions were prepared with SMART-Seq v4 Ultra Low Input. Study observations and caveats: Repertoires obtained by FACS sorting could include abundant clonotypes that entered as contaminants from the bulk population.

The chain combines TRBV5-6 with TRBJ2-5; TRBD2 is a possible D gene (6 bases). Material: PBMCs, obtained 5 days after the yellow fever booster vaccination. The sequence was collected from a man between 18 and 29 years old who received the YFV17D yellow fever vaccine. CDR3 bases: TGTGCCAGCAGCTTGTCCGGGACTCCCAAAGAGACCCAGTACTTC. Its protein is CASSLSGTPKETQYF.